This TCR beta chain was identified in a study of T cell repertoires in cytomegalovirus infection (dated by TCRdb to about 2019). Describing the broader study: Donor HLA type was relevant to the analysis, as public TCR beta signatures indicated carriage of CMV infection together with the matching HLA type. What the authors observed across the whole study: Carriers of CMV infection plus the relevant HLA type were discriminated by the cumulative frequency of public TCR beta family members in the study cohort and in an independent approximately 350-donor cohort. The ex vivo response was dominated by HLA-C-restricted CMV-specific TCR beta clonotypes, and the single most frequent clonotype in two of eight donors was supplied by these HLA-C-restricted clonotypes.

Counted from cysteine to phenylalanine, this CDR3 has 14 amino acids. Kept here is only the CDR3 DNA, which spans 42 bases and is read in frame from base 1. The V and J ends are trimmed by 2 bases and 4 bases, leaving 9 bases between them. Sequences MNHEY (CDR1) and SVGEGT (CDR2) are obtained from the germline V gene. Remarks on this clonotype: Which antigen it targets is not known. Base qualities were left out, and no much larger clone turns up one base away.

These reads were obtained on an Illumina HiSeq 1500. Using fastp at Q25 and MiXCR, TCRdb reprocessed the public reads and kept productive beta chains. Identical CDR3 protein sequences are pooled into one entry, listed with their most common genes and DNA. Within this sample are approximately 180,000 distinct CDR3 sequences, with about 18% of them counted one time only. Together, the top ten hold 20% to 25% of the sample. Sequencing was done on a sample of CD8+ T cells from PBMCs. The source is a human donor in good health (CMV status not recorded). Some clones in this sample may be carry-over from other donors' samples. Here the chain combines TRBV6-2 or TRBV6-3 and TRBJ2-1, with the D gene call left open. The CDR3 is CASSYRTLYNEQFF. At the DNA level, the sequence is TGTGCCAGCAGTTACCGGACCCTTTACAATGAGCAGTTCTTC.